A single sample gave rise to the 8 T cell receptor beta chains below, sequenced in a study of CD8+CD57+ T cells in acquired aplastic anemia. TCR beta VDJ and CDR3 were profiled, and genomic DNA was the template. TCRdb re-called the reads with MiXCR, one entry per CDR3 protein. The sample contains hundreds of thousands of distinct CDR3 sequences, under 60% of which appear only once. By flow cytometry, patients selected for sequencing had shown an expansion of CD8+CD57+ cells. Sequencing was carried out using sorted CD4+, CD8+, or CD8+CD57+ T cells (not recorded which) from PBMCs. The receptors were sampled from a human donor with aplastic anemia.

The chain recombines TRBV7-9 with TRBJ1-4; D is perhaps TRBD1 (5 bases). Per germline, CDR1 SEHNR and CDR2 FQNEAQ (reference sequence). Trimming cost V 8 bases and J 8 bases, with 15 bases left between them. This CDR3 is built from 13 residues. For the CDR3, the DNA is TGTGCCAGCCGGAGGGTGGGGGACGAAAAACTGTTTTTT. Residues: CASRRVGDEKLFF.

The V and J genes are TRBV19 and TRBJ2-3, with 7 bases aligning to TRBD1. J lost 3 bases, V lost 8 bases, and 11 bases had no gene match. Germline V gives CDR1 LNHDA, CDR2 SQIVND (reference sequence). The CDR3 contains 15 residues. CDR3 in DNA: TGTGCCAGTCACCTGACAGGGTTGGGAACAGATACGCAGTATTTT. It codes for CASHLTGLGTDTQYF.

The V and J genes are TRBV20-1 and TRBJ2-3; maybe TRBD2 (6 bases). The V end lost 3 bases, the J end lost 2 bases, and 9 bases lay between the germline ends. The germline CDR1 and CDR2 sequences are DFQATT and SNEGSKA (reference sequence). CDR3 length equals 13 residues. CDR3 sequence reads: CSARGLLTDTQYF. The CDR3 DNA reads as TGCAGTGCTAGGGGACTTCTCACAGATACGCAGTATTTT.

The chain links TRBV7-2 to TRBJ2-3; the match to TRBD2 covers 8 bases. V was clipped by 1 base and J by 11 bases; unmatched bases: 11. CDR1 and CDR2 (germline): SGHTA, FQGNSA. The CDR3 is 15 amino acids. The CDR3: CASSLVAGWYNEQYF. CDR3 coding DNA: TGTGCCAGCAGCTTAGTAGCGGGGTGGTACAATGAGCAGTATTTT.

This clonotype was observed at least ten times. V usage is TRBV10-3 and J usage is TRBJ2-3, with D perhaps TRBD2 (6 bases). Trimming pared 11 bases from V and 1 base from J, leaving 16 bases between. Germline lookup yields CDR1 ENHRY and CDR2 SYGVKD. The CDR3 extends over 14 amino acids. The CDR3 region has the DNA TGTGCCTCGGGGGACGGAGTGGGCACAGATACGCAGTATTTT. Amino acid sequence: CASGDGVGTDTQYF.

The chain is built from TRBV14 and TRBJ1-2; no definite D call. V lost 2 bases and J 1 base, leaving 11 bases between the germline ends. Germline V gene data show CDR1 as SGHDN and CDR2 as FVKESK. This CDR3 is 15 amino acids long. CDR3 loop: CASSQSIGVNYGYTF. CDR3 nucleotides: TGTGCCAGCAGCCAAAGCATCGGAGTTAACTATGGCTACACCTTC.

The chain has TRBV9 and TRBJ1-1, with 11 bases identical to TRBD1. The CDR3 covers 19 residues. CDR1 and CDR2 (germline): SGDLS, YYNGEE. Trimming at V came to 0 bases and at J to 4 bases, leaving 14 bases not matched to a gene. The CDR3 is CASSVAPSGTGGQGTEAFF. For the CDR3, the DNA is TGTGCCAGCAGCGTAGCACCCTCGGGGACAGGGGGTCAAGGCACTGAAGCTTTCTTT.

The sample holds many counts of this clonotype. The V call is TRBV7-9, the J call TRBJ1-4, with unresolved D. CDR3 length: 17 amino acids. With 0 bases removed from V and 5 bases from J, the gap between germline ends came to 16 bases. The germline V gene has CDR1 SEHNR and CDR2 FQNEAQ (reference sequence). The CDR3 is CASSLATLQTLNEKLFF. CDR3 sequence (DNA): TGTGCCAGCAGCTTAGCGACGCTCCAGACCCTAAATGAAAAACTGTTTTTT.